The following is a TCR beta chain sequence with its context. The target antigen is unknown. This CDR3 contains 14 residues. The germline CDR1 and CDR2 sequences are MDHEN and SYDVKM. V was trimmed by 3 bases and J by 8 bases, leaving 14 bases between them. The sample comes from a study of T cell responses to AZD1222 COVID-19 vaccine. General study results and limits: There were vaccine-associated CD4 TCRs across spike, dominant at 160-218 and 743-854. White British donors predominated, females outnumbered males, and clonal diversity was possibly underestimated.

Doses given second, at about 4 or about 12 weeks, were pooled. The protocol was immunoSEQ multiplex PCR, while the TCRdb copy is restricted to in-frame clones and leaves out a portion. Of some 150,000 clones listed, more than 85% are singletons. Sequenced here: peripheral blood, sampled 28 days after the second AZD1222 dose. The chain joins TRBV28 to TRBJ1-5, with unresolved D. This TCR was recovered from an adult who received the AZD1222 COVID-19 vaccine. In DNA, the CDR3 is TGTGCCAGCAGTTTCTCGTCGGGCTTCAAGCCCCAGCATTTT. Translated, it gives CASSFSSGFKPQHF.